This TCR beta chain was captured in a study of T cells in Graves' hyperthyroidism and ophthalmopathy (dated by TCRdb to between 2019 and 2020). With regard to the full study: Peripheral blood was sampled at the time of initial diagnosis, prior to any treatment. For training and testing, the 100 or so patients in the discovery cohort were randomly divided in a 7:3 ratio. To identify distinguishing TCR V-J signatures, a discovery cohort of some 99 patients was used, comprising 40 to 45 with Graves' ophthalmopathy and 57 with stable Graves' hyperthyroidism. Thyroid tissue and blood T-cell repertoires from roughly 6 Graves' hyperthyroidism patients were also compared in the study. Whether ophthalmopathy could be predicted prospectively was tested in an independent validation cohort made up of about 20 hyperthyroidism patients plus 17 patients who later progressed to ophthalmopathy. Following sampling, methimazole starting at 30 mg daily was given to hyperthyroidism patients, and high-dose intravenous methylprednisolone was given to ophthalmopathy patients. The paper reports TCR Vbeta CDR3 sequencing of more than 120 peripheral blood samples: approximately 41 ophthalmopathy, fewer than 85 hyperthyroidism and approximately 17 progressor patients. The full study reports these points: In validation, the model predicted progression to ophthalmopathy with just under 71% sensitivity and approximately 74% specificity, a median of roughly seven months before onset. Most expanded thyroid clonotypes (frequency above 0.001) were also detected in blood, a finding suggesting that blood repertoires may reflect thyroid immune responses. Sample size was not statistically predetermined, and blinding of investigators to group allocation was not performed. In cross-validation, a model built on a 13 V-J signature told ophthalmopathy apart from stable hyperthyroidism with 85% to 90% sensitivity and 81% to 82% specificity, and in testing the same model reached 80%/75%.

The table lists this clonotype with many counts. What antigen it recognizes has not been identified. The sample holds no much larger clone one base away, and base qualities are not on file. Relative to germline, V is 3 bases shorter and J is 5 bases shorter, with 10 bases between their ends. From its cysteine to its phenylalanine, the CDR3 spans 13 amino acids. Only the CDR3 DNA is retained, 39 bases long and in frame from the first base. CDR1 KGHSH and CDR2 LQKENI were looked up in the germline V gene. Hyperthyroidism patients were newly diagnosed, with disease duration under 2 months, and aged 18 to 65 years. Exclusion was applied to patients with uncontrolled infections, other autoimmune diseases, pregnancy or lactation. Diagnoses were based on clinical symptoms, serum thyroxine and TRAb, thyroid ultrasound and orbital computed tomography. For progressor patients, blood was drawn at the first diagnosis of hyperthyroidism, before any ophthalmopathy symptoms had appeared. Ficoll-Paque density gradient centrifugation was used to isolate PBMCs from 8 to 10 ml of fresh peripheral blood. Progressor patients were defined as those initially diagnosed with Graves' hyperthyroidism in whom ophthalmopathy developed during follow-up. Total RNA was extracted with Trizol reagent, and quality was checked on an Agilent 2100 Bioanalyzer.

The TCR beta CDR3 regions were amplified from RNA transcripts. The first round of RT-PCR for the TCR CDR3 was performed with the HTBI primer set and the Qiagen OneStep RT-PCR kit. Libraries were constructed in a second round of multiplex PCR, after which size selection and purification were carried out. Libraries were sequenced paired-end with 100 bp reads on an Illumina HiSeq2000. Concerning the study's data processing: SOAPnuke was used to process the raw data, throwing out any read that contained adapters or uncalled bases, had a mean Phred below 15, or lacked an exact constant-primer or identifier match. High-quality paired reads were merged using COPE v1.2.5, and each unique nucleotide sequence was defined as a clonotype. Clonotypes were aligned to IMGT TRBV, TRBD and TRBJ reference segments using MiTCR v1.1. The analysis included only V-J combinations with a frequency above 0.0001, which together covered roughly 99% of the repertoires. A TCS score was defined as the ratio of F50 (clonal expansion) to E x V (chaos), with BLOSUM62-based TCRdist applied between CDR3 peptides within each V-J. Welch's t-statistics and random forest reduced fewer than 600 V-J features to about 13, which were used in a naive Bayes classifier (R e1071). Through fastp at Q25 and MiXCR, TCRdb rebuilt clones from the public reads, retaining in-frame beta chains. When rows share a CDR3 protein, they turn into one entry using the most common DNA and genes. The V and J calls were determined by TCRdb, not by the authors. In all, the sample holds about 130,000 distinct CDR3 sequences, and approximately 24% of those were seen once. 65% to 80% of the sample lies in the top ten.

Sample: blood. The receptor chain draws on TRBV18 and TRBJ1-1; possibly the D gene is TRBD1, per 5 matching bases. The sequence came from a woman aged 45-65 years with Graves' hyperthyroidism that later progressed to Graves' ophthalmopathy. The CDR3 here reads CASSPGGRTEAFF. The nucleotide sequence reads TGTGCCAGCTCACCCGGGGGGAGGACTGAAGCTTTCTTT.